A single sample is the source of the 18 T cell receptor beta chains below, sequenced in a study of CD8 T cells in ankylosing spondylitis. MiXCR was run by TCRdb on the 5' RACE reads, yielding one entry per CDR3 protein. Of 39,000 or so distinct CDR3 sequences in the sample, about 9.4% were seen once. Sequencing was carried out using blood, either unsorted or a sorted T cell fraction (not recorded which). The receptors were gathered from a male donor with ankylosing spondylitis or in good health (not recorded which).

In DNA form, the CDR3 reads TGTGCCAGTACGCGAGCGGATCAAGAGACCCAGTACTTC. The encoded protein is CASTRADQETQYF. The chain links TRBV19 to TRBJ2-5; D might be TRBD2 (5 bases). CDR1 is LNHDA and CDR2 is SQIVND in the germline V gene (reference sequence). The CDR3 covers 13 residues. Trimming stripped 7 bases from V and 2 bases from J, with 11 bases between.

This clonotype was counted at least ten times. CDR3 nucleotides: TGTGCCAGCTCACAAGGACAAGAGACCCAGTACTTC. Its protein product is CASSQGQETQYF. V and J are TRBV28 and TRBJ2-5, with D uncertain. Trimming removed 8 bases from V and 2 bases from J, with 9 bases in between. This CDR3 has 12 amino acids. Germline assignment: CDR1 MDHEN and CDR2 SYDVKM.

This clonotype was detected ten times or more. The CDR3 sequence is CASSRAGTSGDTQYF. The DNA of the CDR3 is TGTGCCAGCAGTCGCGCCGGGACCTCAGGAGATACGCAGTATTTT. The V gene is TRBV11-3, the J gene TRBJ2-3; D possibly uses TRBD1 or TRBD2 (5 bases each). V lost 6 bases to trimming and J lost 5 bases, with 18 bases between them. Germline lookup yields CDR1 SGHNT and CDR2 YENEEA. CDR3 size: 15 residues.

At least ten counts were recorded for this clonotype. This chain uses TRBV10-3 with TRBJ2-7; 8 bases are shared with TRBD1. V shed 4 bases, J shed 2 bases, and the junction held 4 bases outside the gene matches. Germline loops: CDR1 ENHRY, CDR2 SYGVKD. The CDR3 length is 14 residues. The CDR3 DNA follows: TGTGCCATCAGTGCCGGACAGGGCACCTACGAGCAGTACTTC. Translation gives CAISAGQGTYEQYF.

At least ten counts were recorded for this clonotype. The chain recombines TRBV25-1 with TRBJ2-3; D is ambiguous. Trimming pared 2 bases from V and 2 bases from J, leaving 5 bases between. Germline V gene lookup returns CDR1 MGHDK and CDR2 SYGVNS. The CDR3 loop spans 13 amino acids. The CDR3 region is CASSEPSTDTQYF. The DNA for the CDR3 is TGTGCCAGCAGTGAACCCTCCACAGATACGCAGTATTTT.

Many counts were recorded for this clonotype. This chain connects TRBV5-1 to TRBJ2-1; tentative D call: TRBD1 (6 bases). The CDR3 length is 14 residues. CDR1 is SGHRS and CDR2 is YFSETQ in the germline V gene. Trimming stripped 2 bases from V and 5 bases from J, with 11 bases between. The CDR3 region is CASSFGDIHNEQFF. CDR3 in DNA: TGCGCCAGCAGCTTTGGGGACATCCACAATGAGCAGTTCTTC.

This clonotype was counted ten times or more. This chain joins TRBV9 and TRBJ2-7; D perhaps matches TRBD2 (6 bases). CDR3 length equals 15 residues. The germline V gene encodes CDR1 SGDLS and CDR2 YYNGEE. Trimming took off 0 bases at V and 1 base at J, with 11 bases between the two ends. The CDR3 protein is CASSVAGAGSYEQYF. CDR3 in DNA: TGTGCCAGCAGCGTAGCTGGGGCGGGATCCTACGAGCAGTACTTC.

This clonotype was detected ten times or more. The gene calls are TRBV20-1 and TRBJ2-1; TRBD2 matches at 8 bases. With 3 bases clipped from V and 7 bases from J, the junction kept 8 bases outside the gene matches. The CDR3 runs 14 residues. Germline-derived CDR1 and CDR2 are DFQATT and SNEGSKA (reference sequence). The CDR3 DNA reads as TGCAGTGCTAGTTCCAGCGGGAGTTTGAATGAGCAGTTCTTC. Translated, it gives CSASSSGSLNEQFF.

This clonotype has a count of ten or more. The CDR3: CASSRGGLETQYF. The DNA for the CDR3 is TGTGCCAGCAGCCGCGGGGGACTGGAGACCCAGTACTTC. This chain uses TRBV7-3 with TRBJ2-5; 7 positions match TRBD2. Per germline, CDR1 SGHTA and CDR2 FQGTGA. V trimming: 5 bases; J trimming: 5 bases; junction bases outside the gene matches: 5. The CDR3 consists of 13 residues.

This clonotype was recorded many times. In DNA form, the CDR3 reads TGTGCCATCGGGAAGGGGCGAAACTCTGGAAACACCATATATTTT. The encoded protein is CAIGKGRNSGNTIYF. This chain uses TRBV10-3 with TRBJ1-3, with D possibly being TRBD1 (5 bases). Trimming pared 8 bases from V and 0 bases from J, leaving 14 bases between. CDR1 and CDR2 (germline): ENHRY, SYGVKD. The CDR3 is 15 amino acids.

In its sample, this clonotype was seen many times. The chain is built from TRBV20-1 and TRBJ2-3, with 7 bases fitting TRBD2. The length of the CDR3 is 15 residues. Germline CDR1 DFQATT, CDR2 SNEGSKA (reference sequence). The V segment lost 2 bases and the J segment 3 bases; nucleotides outside the gene matches: 8. CDR3 in DNA: TGCAGTGCTAGACCGGCGGGAGTTTGGACAGATACGCAGTATTTT. It translates to CSARPAGVWTDTQYF.

This clonotype was counted at least ten times. The CDR3 loop is CRGPTEAFF. CDR3 in DNA: TGCAGGGGACCAACTGAAGCTTTCTTT. The chain couples TRBV20-1 to TRBJ1-1; D perhaps matches TRBD1 (5 bases). The germline CDR1 and CDR2 sequences are DFQATT and SNEGSKA (reference sequence). This CDR3 comprises 9 residues.

This clonotype was seen a few times. One end of the junction is discordant with germline, which a read error may explain. V usage is TRBV4-2 and J usage is TRBJ2-3; 11 nucleotides align to TRBD2. The germline CDR1 and CDR2 sequences are LGHNA and YNFKEQ. CDR3 size: 18 residues. The CDR3, as DNA: TGTGCCATCAGCCCTGGGCTAGCGGGAGGAGAGAGGACAGATACGCAGTATTTT. Amino acid sequence: CAISPGLAGGERTDTQYF.

This clonotype showed up many times. The chain couples TRBV19 to TRBJ2-6; D remains unclear. CDR3 length equals 15 residues. Germline V gene lookup returns CDR1 LNHDA and CDR2 SQIVND (reference sequence). V gave up 6 bases and J gave up 0 bases, with 9 bases separating them. The CDR3 bases are TGTGCCAGTAGCACTTACAACTCTGGGGCCAACGTCCTGACTTTC. This encodes CASSTYNSGANVLTF.

This clonotype occurred many times. V is TRBV10-3 and J is TRBJ1-6; possibly TRBD1 for D (6 bases). V gave up 6 bases and J gave up 8 bases, with 11 bases separating them. This CDR3 is built from 13 residues. The germline gives CDR1 ENHRY, CDR2 SYGVKD. The CDR3 protein is CAIRDRADSPLHF. The CDR3 coding sequence is TGTGCCATCAGGGACAGAGCGGATTCACCCCTCCACTTT.

This clonotype occurred many times. The chain has TRBV28 and TRBJ2-1; 11 bases fit TRBD1. The CDR3 consists of 15 residues. The junction had 8 bases not matched to a gene; V was cut back by 5 bases and J by 8 bases. Germline values: CDR1 MDHEN, CDR2 SYDVKM. In nucleotides, the CDR3 is TGTGCCAGCAGTCTCCGGGACAGGGGGTGGTATGAGCAGTTCTTC. Encoded protein: CASSLRDRGWYEQFF.

This clonotype has more than one count but fewer than ten. The V call is TRBV3-1, the J call TRBJ1-2; D is undetermined. The CDR3 has 12 residues. Germline V gene data show CDR1 as LGHDT and CDR2 as YNNKEL (reference sequence). V was pared by 4 bases and J by 8 bases, with 11 bases between. Here the CDR3 DNA reads TGTGCCAGCAGCCGATTGGGATCGGGCTACACCTTC. It yields the protein CASSRLGSGYTF.

By proportion, this clonotype is medium-sized. The chain joins TRBV6-1 to TRBJ2-7; D is ambiguous. Germline CDR1 reads MNHNS; CDR2 reads SASEGT. V lost 3 bases and J 6 bases, leaving 12 bases between the germline ends. The CDR3 totals 13 residues. CDR3 DNA: TGTGCCAGCAGTGAGGCGGACGTCTCCGAGCAGTACTTC. This codes for CASSEADVSEQYF.